This T cell receptor beta chain came from a study of blood T cell repertoires in COVID-19. Study-level information: Sites across the United States, Italy and Spain contributed samples from acute and convalescent COVID-19. The analysed material was cDNA or gDNA that came from T cells, B-cell-depleted T cells, or PBMCs.

Original processing notes: Nucleated cell counts were estimated from reference gene primer amplification. Assay used: immunoSEQ multiplex PCR; TCRdb lists only in-frame clones, some missing. V and J calls and clone size are copied from that table; D and trimming were computed from the DNA. The profile shows tens of thousands of clones, 91% of them singletons. CDR1 is KGHSH, CDR2 LQKENI, per germline. V dropped 3 bases and J dropped 0 bases, with 9 bases sitting between them. The CDR3 runs to 14 residues. The sequencing sample was made of peripheral blood. The origin of this receptor is a man over 45 with active COVID-19. The chain employs TRBV18 and TRBJ2-7, with D maybe TRBD1 (6 bases). The CDR3 sequence is CASSPDSVSYEQYF. The CDR3 DNA is TGTGCCAGCTCACCGGACAGCGTCTCCTACGAGCAGTACTTC.